Listed below are T cell receptor beta chains from one sample, sequenced in a study of T cell responses to AZD1222 COVID-19 vaccine. Data came from immunoSEQ multiplex PCR; TCRdb stores just in-frame clones and leaves some out. There are approximately 130,000 clones in the sample; about 89% occur only once, and roughly a tenth lies in the top ten. The sequences come from peripheral blood, collected 28 days after the second AZD1222 dose. Receptor source: an adult who received the AZD1222 COVID-19 vaccine. The CDR3 runs from the conserved cysteine through the conserved F or W. D genes are given only for firm matches. Only some rows state a clone size, as once, few, many or a class for expanded clones.

-	-	TRBV6-6	14	TRBJ1-6	CASSSQDSPSPLHF	TGTGCCAGCAGTTCCCAGGACAGCCCTTCACCCCTCCACTTT
-	-	TRBV6-5	13	TRBJ1-2	CASSLRDPPGYTF	TGTGCCAGCAGCCTCCGGGACCCCCCAGGCTACACCTTC
-	TRBD1	TRBV4-3	15	TRBJ1-2	CASSQITGGHYGYTF	TGCGCCAGCAGCCAGATCACAGGGGGGCATTATGGCTACACCTTC
-	TRBD1	TRBV7-9	15	TRBJ2-7	CASSLDETGGYEQYF	TGTGCCAGCAGCTTAGATGAGACAGGGGGCTACGAGCAGTACTTC
once	-	TRBV5-1	17	TRBJ2-6	CASSLFAGGGGANVLTF	TGCGCCAGCAGCTTGTTCGCAGGTGGTGGCGGGGCCAACGTCCTGACTTTC
-	-	TRBV2	16	TRBJ1-3	CASSVTPPSSGNTIYF	TGTGCCAGCAGTGTGACACCTCCGAGCTCTGGAAACACCATATATTTT
-	-	TRBV6-5	13	TRBJ1-1	CASRMMGDAEAFF	TGTGCCAGTCGGATGATGGGTGACGCTGAAGCTTTCTTT
-	TRBD2	TRBV27	16	TRBJ2-1	CASSWSSGSLMNEQFF	TGTGCCAGCAGTTGGTCCAGCGGGAGTTTAATGAATGAGCAGTTCTTC
once	-	TRBV6-1	12	TRBJ2-7	CASSEGTSEQYF	TGTGCCAGCAGTGAAGGGACAAGTGAGCAGTACTTC
once	-	TRBV5-1	14	TRBJ1-3	CASSGGNSGNTIYF	TGCGCCAGCAGCGGCGGCAACTCTGGAAACACCATATATTTT
-	-	TRBV18	14	TRBJ1-5	CASSRDSFNQPQHF	TGTGCCAGCTCCCGAGACAGTTTCAATCAGCCCCAGCATTTT
-	-	TRBV7-2	13	TRBJ1-2	CASSHRVNYGYTF	TGTGCCAGCAGCCACAGGGTTAACTATGGCTACACCTTC
-	-	TRBV6-1	15	TRBJ1-5	CASSEAPSLYQPQHF	TGTGCCAGCAGTGAAGCCCCCAGTCTTTATCAGCCCCAGCATTTT
once	TRBD1	TRBV19	13	TRBJ1-5	CASSGTGNQPQHF	TGTGCCAGCTCCGGGACAGGGAATCAGCCCCAGCATTTT
-	-	TRBV2	13	TRBJ1-2	CASAGTGNYGYTF	TGTGCCAGCGCCGGGACGGGGAACTATGGCTACACCTTC
once	-	TRBV7-3	13	TRBJ2-5	CASSLGSQETQYF	TGTGCCAGCAGCTTAGGCAGCCAAGAGACCCAGTACTTC
-	TRBD1	TRBV15	21	TRBJ1-2	CATSRGDRFYTHGIINYGYTF	TGTGCCACCAGCAGAGGGGACAGATTTTATACCCACGGGATTATCAACTATGGCTACACCTTC
-	-	TRBV18	16	TRBJ1-5	CASSPYPSEGNQPQHF	TGTGCCAGCTCACCGTATCCTTCGGAGGGCAATCAGCCCCAGCATTTT
-	-	TRBV7-2	14	TRBJ2-1	CASSLQGYMDTEFF	TGTGCCAGCAGCTTACAAGGTTACATGGACACCGAGTTCTTC
-	TRBD1	TRBV19	14	TRBJ1-3	CASSVTGSGNTIYF	TGTGCCAGTAGTGTGACAGGGTCTGGAAACACCATATATTTT
-	TRBD2	TRBV15	15	TRBJ2-5	CATSSGKLVQETQYF	TGTGCCACCAGTAGCGGGAAGTTGGTCCAAGAGACCCAGTACTTC
-	-	TRBV7-2	18	TRBJ1-2	CASSLAPVRTLGWNGYTF	TGTGCCAGCAGCTTAGCCCCCGTGAGAACACTAGGGTGGAATGGCTACACCTTC
-	-	TRBV19	14	TRBJ2-4	CASSIGEKRDIQYF	TGTGCCAGTAGTATAGGAGAGAAGAGGGACATTCAGTACTTC
-	-	TRBV15	15	TRBJ2-7	CATGPTTLSSYEQYF	TGTGCCACCGGGCCCACTACCCTTAGCTCCTACGAGCAGTACTTC